This paragraph covers one T cell receptor beta chain sequence. Its antigen is unidentified. V was shortened by 4 bases and J by 4 bases, with 13 bases between the two germline ends. The CDR3 runs 14 residues. Germline V gene data show CDR1 as SGDLS and CDR2 as YYNGEE. Sequenced by immunoSEQ multiplex PCR; TCRdb stores in-frame clones only, minus some. The sample lists some 150,000 clones; around 89% were seen once. This record belongs to a study of T cell responses to AZD1222 COVID-19 vaccine. General study results and limits: Clonal diversity was possibly underestimated, and white British individuals and females predominated among donors.

This receptor was identified in an adult in good health. This specimen was peripheral blood, taken on day 0 of MenACWY control vaccination. The J gene is TRBJ2-3, the V gene TRBV9, with D unresolved. The CDR3 DNA is TGTGCCAGCAGCTACAATCTATGGCCAGATACGCAGTATTTT. It yields the protein CASSYNLWPDTQYF.